A single sample gave rise to the 27 T cell receptor beta chains below, sequenced in a study of T cell changes during pregnancy in multiple sclerosis. Sequencing was performed with immunoSEQ multiplex PCR; in TCRdb, only in-frame clones are kept and a portion is missing. The sample records some 52,000 clones, about 92% being singletons. The sequencing here drew on CD4+ T cells from peripheral blood mononuclear cells, taken before pregnancy. Receptors originate from a female donor with multiple sclerosis, enrolled in a pregnancy study.

The chain joins TRBV5-6 to TRBJ2-1; 9 bases agree with TRBD1. The CDR3 is made up of 15 amino acids. Germline V lookup: CDR1 SGHDT, CDR2 YYEEEE. V was clipped by 5 bases and J by 7 bases; unmatched bases: 10. The CDR3 DNA sequence: TGTGCCAGCAGTTTTTCCGGGACAGGGCGGAATGAGCAGTTCTTC. Its protein is CASSFSGTGRNEQFF.

The chain joins TRBV9 to TRBJ1-1; D uncertain. V lost 0 bases and J lost 1, with 4 bases in between. The length of the CDR3 is 13 residues. Germline-derived CDR1 and CDR2 are SGDLS and YYNGEE. CDR3 in amino acids: CASSVVWNTEAFF. The CDR3 DNA follows: TGTGCCAGCAGCGTAGTCTGGAACACTGAAGCTTTCTTT.

DNA for the CDR3: TGTGCCAGCAGCTACACTAGCGGGAGATACACCGGGGAGCTGTTTTTT. Amino acid sequence: CASSYTSGRYTGELFF. The rearrangement links TRBV5-4 to TRBJ2-2, with TRBD2 matching 11 bases. From germline, CDR1 is SGHNT and CDR2 YYREEE (reference sequence). The junction had 4 bases not matched to a gene; V was cut back by 3 bases and J by 3 bases. The CDR3 is 16 amino acids. The entire variable domain, with the rest obtained from reference TRBV5-4 and TRBJ2-2, is as follows: ETGVTQSPTHLIKTRGQQVTLRCSSQSGHNTVSWYQQALGQGPQFIFQYYREEENGRGNFPPRFSGLQFPNYSSELNVNALELDDSALYLCASSYTSGRYTGELFFGEGSRLTVL.

This chain connects TRBV19 to TRBJ2-7; 9 bases agree with TRBD2. Germline CDR1 is LNHDA and CDR2 is SQIVND (reference sequence). Losses at the gene ends were 4 bases for V and 0 bases for J; bases not matched to a gene: 4. The CDR3 consists of 15 residues. CDR3 DNA: TGTGCCAGTAGTAAACCGGGACTAGCCTCCTACGAGCAGTACTTC. Protein sequence: CASSKPGLASYEQYF.

This clone was recorded a few times. The genes are TRBV14 and TRBJ2-7; 7 bases are shared with TRBD1. The ends lost 3 bases at V and 2 bases at J; junction bases unmatched: 13. The CDR3 extends over 17 amino acids. Germline V gives CDR1 SGHDN, CDR2 FVKESK. CDR3 nucleotides: TGTGCCAGCAGCCAGACGGGGTTGGGGACAGCAACCTACGAGCAGTACTTC. Translated: CASSQTGLGTATYEQYF.

The chain is built from TRBV7-2 and TRBJ2-1; 10 bases map to TRBD2. Germline values: CDR1 SGHTA, CDR2 FQGNSA. This CDR3 region has 16 residues. J lost 6 bases, V lost 5 bases, and 10 bases had no gene match. The CDR3 DNA is TGTGCCAGCAGCCGGGATTCTAGCGGGAGCTTCAATGAGCAGTTCTTC. Residues: CASSRDSSGSFNEQFF. Based on the CDR3 plus reference TRBV7-2 and TRBJ2-1, the full variable domain is GAGVSQSPSNKVTEKGKDVELRCDPISGHTALYWYRQSLGQGLEFLIYFQGNSAPDKSGLPSDRFSAERTGGSVSTLTIQRTQQEDSAVYLCASSRDSSGSFNEQFFGPGTRLTVL.

V is TRBV29-1 and J is TRBJ1-3; TRBD1 is a possible D gene (5 bases). The CDR3 consists of 13 residues. Trimming stripped 7 bases from V and 2 bases from J, with 12 bases between. Looked up from germline, CDR1 is SQVTM and CDR2 is ANQGSEA. The CDR3 protein is CSASEGAGNTIYF. CDR3 nucleotide sequence: TGCAGCGCCTCCGAAGGGGCTGGAAACACCATATATTTT.

This chain links TRBV5-1 with TRBJ2-5, with D unresolved. V shed 2 bases and J shed 5 bases, with 7 bases lying between them. Germline-derived CDR1 and CDR2 are SGHRS and YFSETQ. The CDR3 loop spans 12 amino acids. In nucleotides, the CDR3 is TGCGCCAGCAGCTTTACGCAGGAGACCCAGTACTTC. Its translation is CASSFTQETQYF.

This clone was detected only once. This chain links TRBV5-8 with TRBJ1-4, with 11 bases matching TRBD1. Trimming at V came to 4 bases and at J to 6 bases, leaving 8 bases not matched to a gene. This CDR3 spans 16 amino acids. CDR1 is SGHTS and CDR2 is YDEGEE in the germline V gene. Written as DNA, the CDR3 is TGTGCCAGCAGCAGAGGACAGGGGGCAATCCATGAAAAACTGTTTTTT. Amino acids: CASSRGQGAIHEKLFF.

The chain joins TRBV30 to TRBJ2-5, with 7 bases fitting TRBD1. Per germline, CDR1 GTSNPN and CDR2 SVGIG (reference sequence). The V gene end was trimmed by 6 bases and the J gene end by 9 bases; junction bases not matched to a gene: 7. The CDR3 totals 11 residues. The CDR3 DNA reads TGTGCCTGTAACAGGGGTAGGTCCCAGTACTTC. This gives the protein CACNRGRSQYF.

The CDR3, as DNA: TGTGCCAGCAGTTTAGGGGGCACTAGCGGGACATTAAATTACGAGCAGTACTTC. Translation: CASSLGGTSGTLNYEQYF. This chain joins TRBV28 and TRBJ2-7; TRBD2 matches 10 bases. Germline-derived CDR1 and CDR2 are MDHEN and SYDVKM. The V gene end was trimmed by 2 bases and the J gene end by 4 bases; junction bases not matched to a gene: 14. The CDR3 has 18 amino acids. Complete variable domain (other parts from reference TRBV28 and TRBJ2-7): DVKVTQSSRYLVKRTGEKVFLECVQDMDHENMFWYRQDPGLGLRLIYFSYDVKMKEKGDIPEGYSVSREKKERFSLILESASTNQTSMYLCASSLGGTSGTLNYEQYFGPGTRLTVT.

The chain carries TRBV28 and TRBJ1-2; D gene unclear. Trimming removed 5 bases at V and 2 bases at J, with 3 bases between. From germline, CDR1 is MDHEN and CDR2 SYDVKM. The CDR3 is made up of 11 amino acids. The CDR3 nucleotides read TGTGCCAGCAGTCAGAACTATGGCTACACCTTC. The encoded protein is CASSQNYGYTF.

The chain recombines TRBV27 with TRBJ2-2, with a weak D call TRBD2 (5 bases). V was pared by 10 bases and J by 1 base, with 13 bases between. This CDR3 has 14 residues. Germline loops: CDR1 MNHEY, CDR2 SMNVEV (reference sequence). The CDR3 DNA sequence: TGTGCCACCAAATGGGAGAGGAACACCGGGGAGCTGTTTTTT. Protein: CATKWERNTGELFF.

V gene TRBV7-9 combines with J gene TRBJ1-2; perhaps TRBD1 as D (6 bases). V was cut by 0 bases and J by 4 bases, with 15 bases left in between. Germline V CDR1 and CDR2: SEHNR, FQNEAQ (reference sequence). CDR3 length equals 16 residues. CDR3 bases: TGTGCCAGCAGCTTAGCCACAGGGCGAGGTGGCTATGGCTACACCTTC. Its protein is CASSLATGRGGYGYTF.

The CDR3 nucleotides read TGTGCCAGCAGCCCTAGAAGTCCCTCTACCGAGCAGTACTTC. Translation gives CASSPRSPSTEQYF. V and J are TRBV11-3 and TRBJ2-7, with unresolved D. The CDR3 is 14 amino acids. Trimming took 5 bases from V and 6 from J, leaving 17 bases between them. Germline V gene data show CDR1 as SGHNT and CDR2 as YENEEA. The full variable domain, completed using reference TRBV11-3 and TRBJ2-7, is EAGVVQSPRYKIIEKKQPVAFWCNPISGHNTLYWYLQNLGQGPELLIRYENEEAVDDSQLPKDRFSAERLKGVDSTLKIQPAELGDSAVYLCASSPRSPSTEQYFGPGTRLTVT.

This sequence joins TRBV6-1 and TRBJ2-1, with 7 bases that match TRBD1. CDR3 length: 14 amino acids. Germline CDR1 reads MNHNS; CDR2 reads SASEGT. J gave up 1 base and V 6 bases, and 3 bases lay outside the gene matches. The CDR3, as DNA: TGTGCCAGCAGGAGGGACAGATCCTACAATGAGCAGTTCTTC. This encodes CASRRDRSYNEQFF.

This chain joins TRBV7-2 and TRBJ2-7; TRBD2 matches at 9 bases. This CDR3 comprises 15 residues. V lost 4 bases to trimming and J lost 4 bases; unmatched junction nucleotides: 8. Germline CDR1 reads SGHTA; CDR2 reads FQGNSA. The CDR3 DNA follows: TGTGCCAGCAGCTCACCGGGACTAGCTAAGTACGAGCAGTACTTC. As protein: CASSSPGLAKYEQYF.

The chain recombines TRBV30 with TRBJ2-7; TRBD2 matches 8 bases. With 4 bases clipped from V and 1 base from J, the junction kept 3 bases outside the gene matches. CDR3 length: 13 amino acids. Germline CDR1 reads GTSNPN; CDR2 reads SVGIG (reference sequence). The CDR3 spells CAWTLAGSYEQYF. CDR3 DNA: TGTGCCTGGACTCTAGCGGGTTCCTACGAGCAGTACTTC.

This chain joins TRBV19 and TRBJ1-4; weak D call: TRBD1 (6 bases). V shed 6 bases and J shed 4 bases, with 18 bases lying between them. Germline CDR1 and CDR2: LNHDA and SQIVND (reference sequence). The CDR3 consists of 16 residues. CDR3 nucleotides: TGTGCCAGTAGCCATAACAGGGATTGGGGTAATGAAAAACTGTTTTTT. Translation gives CASSHNRDWGNEKLFF.

The V and J genes are TRBV28 and TRBJ2-7, with 9 bases identical to TRBD1. The ends lost 4 bases at V and 0 bases at J; junction bases unmatched: 13. This CDR3 is built from 18 residues. Germline CDR1 reads MDHEN; CDR2 reads SYDVKM. The CDR3 protein is CASSSGTGFGGSSYEQYF. CDR3 sequence (DNA): TGTGCCAGCAGTTCCGGGACAGGGTTTGGCGGGAGCTCCTACGAGCAGTACTTC.

The gene calls are TRBV4-1 and TRBJ2-7; a weak D match, TRBD1 (6 bases). The ends were cut back, 3 bases at V and 5 bases at J, with 17 bases in the middle. The CDR3 is made up of 15 amino acids. Germline values: CDR1 MGHRA, CDR2 YSYEKL. Written as DNA, the CDR3 is TGCGCCAGCAGCCAGGGGGCTAGCCTCAAGGACGAGCAGTACTTC. This encodes CASSQGASLKDEQYF.

As for this clone: A read error may produce the germline difference seen at one junction end. The CDR3 coding sequence is TGTGCCAGCTCCCCTGGGACAGGGGGGGACTACGAGCATTACTTC. Translated, it gives CASSPGTGGDYEHYF. The gene calls are TRBV18 and TRBJ2-7, with 11 positions matching TRBD1. The CDR3 is 15 amino acids. Per the germline V gene, CDR1 is KGHSH and CDR2 is LQKENI.

The rearrangement links TRBV7-6 to TRBJ1-1, with 9 nucleotides matching TRBD1. Germline lookup yields CDR1 SGHVS and CDR2 FNYEAQ. The CDR3 sequence is 15 residues long. V dropped 5 bases and J dropped 5; count of bases not matched to a gene: 9. The CDR3 DNA reads as TGTGCCAGCAGCCCACAGGGGGCGCGGAGTACTGAAGCTTTCTTT. Its protein product is CASSPQGARSTEAFF. Filled out from reference TRBV7-6 and TRBJ1-1, the complete variable domain reads GAGVSQSPRYKVTKRGQDVALRCDPISGHVSLYWYRQALGQGPEFLTYFNYEAQQDKSGLPNDRFSAERPEGSISTLTIQRTEQRDSAMYRCASSPQGARSTEAFFGQGTRLTVV.

The chain joins TRBV28 to TRBJ2-1, with a possible D match to TRBD1 (6 bases). Per germline, CDR1 MDHEN and CDR2 SYDVKM. V shed 10 bases and J shed 6 bases, with 16 bases lying between them. The CDR3 runs 13 residues. CDR3 sequence reads: CAITGNRINEQFF. CDR3 nucleotides: TGTGCCATTACAGGGAACAGGATCAATGAGCAGTTCTTC.

This clone has a single count. The gene calls are TRBV30 and TRBJ1-1; unclear D gene. Germline V gives CDR1 GTSNPN, CDR2 SVGIG (reference sequence). This CDR3 contains 13 residues. Trimming left V 2 bases short and J 3 bases short, with 10 bases between. The CDR3 region is CAWSRGSDTEAFF. The CDR3 region has the DNA TGTGCCTGGAGTAGAGGGTCGGACACTGAAGCTTTCTTT. The full variable domain, in which reference TRBV30 and TRBJ1-1 provide the parts outside the CDR3, is SQTIHQWPATLVQPVGSPLSLECTVEGTSNPNLYWYRQAAGRGLQLLFYSVGIGQISSEVPQNLSASRPQDRQFILSSKKLLLSDSGFYLCAWSRGSDTEAFFGQGTRLTVV.

The V call is TRBV4-2, the J call TRBJ1-4; D possibly corresponds to TRBD1 (5 bases). The CDR3 length is 14 residues. Germline CDR1 is LGHNA and CDR2 is YNFKEQ. V gave up 1 base and J gave up 7 bases, with 10 bases separating them. Here the CDR3 DNA reads TGTGCCAGCAGCCAAGCCAGCCAGGGTGAAAAACTGTTTTTT. The encoded protein is CASSQASQGEKLFF.

The chain has TRBV28 and TRBJ2-7; TRBD2 aligns across 11 bases. V shed 2 bases and J 3 bases; nucleotides not matched to a gene: 6. The CDR3 is made up of 16 amino acids. CDR1 and CDR2 (germline): MDHEN, SYDVKM. CDR3 protein: CASSLMTSGAIYEQYF. The CDR3, as DNA: TGTGCCAGCAGTTTAATGACTAGCGGGGCGATCTACGAGCAGTACTTC.